The 10 T cell receptor beta chains below all came from one sample that was sequenced in a study of T-cell reconstitution after alpha-beta-depleted transplantation in children. A TCRbeta library incorporating unique molecular identifiers was prepared. TCRdb independently ran MiXCR on the PCR reads; one entry per CDR3 protein. The sample shows some 550,000 distinct CDR3 sequences, 23% of them seen only once. The input for sequencing was PBMCs, mostly from graft donor cells, taken 360 days after TCRalphabeta/CD19-depleted stem cell transplant. These receptors were taken from a boy under three years old who had a stem cell transplant for acute myeloid leukemia, so the T cells may come from the graft donor.

Only a few counts were recorded for this clonotype. The chain employs TRBV20-1 and TRBJ2-7, with D possibly TRBD2 on 6 matching bases. This CDR3 has 16 amino acids. Per the germline V gene, CDR1 is DFQATT and CDR2 is SNEGSKA (reference sequence). V dropped 5 bases and J dropped 0 bases, with 20 bases sitting between them. CDR3 sequence reads: CSAGGLSTGGSYEQYF. The CDR3 nucleotides read TGCAGTGCTGGCGGCCTATCGACCGGGGGCTCCTACGAGCAGTACTTC.

The rearrangement uses TRBV28 and TRBJ2-2; D call uncertain. The CDR3 length is 12 residues. Per germline, CDR1 MDHEN and CDR2 SYDVKM. V was cut by 8 bases and J by 6 bases, with 10 bases left in between. The CDR3, as DNA: TGTGCCAGCCGCGCACCACCCGGGGAGCTGTTTTTT. Amino acid sequence: CASRAPPGELFF.

The gene calls are TRBV11-3 and TRBJ2-4, with 10 nucleotides matching TRBD1. Trimming cost V 1 base and J 8 bases; bases outside gene matches: 8. The CDR3 loop spans 16 amino acids. Germline CDR1 reads SGHNT; CDR2 reads YENEEA. Here the CDR3 DNA reads TGTGCCAGCAGCTTAGCGGGACAGGGGAGAGGGGACATTCAGTACTTC. Its translation is CASSLAGQGRGDIQYF.

The chain carries TRBV4-3 and TRBJ1-3; D is unresolved. Trimming took 6 bases from V and 0 from J, leaving 15 bases between them. CDR1 and CDR2 (germline): LGHNA, YSLEER. The CDR3 extends over 16 amino acids. The CDR3 DNA reads TGCGCCAGCAGTTTCGCCGACCCAAACTCTGGAAACACCATATATTTT. Protein sequence: CASSFADPNSGNTIYF.

This clonotype was seen ten or more times. V gene TRBV25-1 combines with J gene TRBJ2-2; 8 bases agree with TRBD2. The CDR3 loop spans 18 amino acids. Germline CDR1 reads MGHDK; CDR2 reads SYGVNS. V shed 2 bases, J shed 0 bases, and the junction held 8 bases outside the gene matches. CDR3 nucleotide sequence: TGTGCCAGCAGTGAACTCCCTGGCGGGGGGCCGAACACCGGGGAGCTGTTTTTT. This sequence encodes CASSELPGGGPNTGELFF.

This clonotype was seen at least ten times. The chain combines TRBV20-1 with TRBJ1-4; 11 nucleotides line up with TRBD1. Germline V gene sequence: CDR1 DFQATT, CDR2 SNEGSKA (reference sequence). With V trimmed by 2 bases and J by 6 bases, 5 bases remained unmatched. The CDR3 covers 15 residues. Here the CDR3 DNA reads TGCAGTGCTAGACCGCCGGGACAGGGGGATGAAAAACTGTTTTTT. Its translation: CSARPPGQGDEKLFF.

V gene TRBV29-1 combines with J gene TRBJ1-6; 9 nucleotides agree with TRBD1. Germline V gene lookup returns CDR1 SQVTM and CDR2 ANQGSEA. This CDR3 is built from 14 residues. Trimming took 6 bases from V and 5 from J; bases not matched to a gene: 5. Written as DNA, the CDR3 is TGCAGCGTCCGCGGACAGGGGAATAATTCACCCCTCCACTTT. This sequence encodes CSVRGQGNNSPLHF.

J is TRBJ2-3 and V is TRBV4-3; TRBD2 might be the D (6 bases). CDR1 is LGHNA, CDR2 YSLEER, per germline. This CDR3 is 16 amino acids long. Trimming removed 0 bases from V and 5 bases from J, with 15 bases in between. The DNA for the CDR3 is TGCGCCAGCAGCCAAGATATCTGGCGGGGTGGAGATACGCAGTATTTT. Its protein is CASSQDIWRGGDTQYF.

This clonotype was counted at least ten times. This chain connects TRBV7-3 to TRBJ2-1; D remains ambiguous. The germline gives CDR1 SGHTA, CDR2 FQGTGA. This CDR3 region has 13 residues. The germline V and J ends were trimmed by 0 bases and 4 bases, with 4 bases remaining between them. The CDR3 loop is CASSLTGYNEQFF. The CDR3 DNA follows: TGTGCCAGCAGCTTAACGGGTTACAATGAGCAGTTCTTC.

This clonotype was found a few times. The germline gene is not matched at one end of the junction; a read error may be the cause. The V gene is TRBV20-1, the J gene TRBJ2-3; 8 nucleotides line up with TRBD2. The CDR3 spans 16 residues. CDR1 and CDR2 (germline): DFQATT, SNEGSKA (reference sequence). The CDR3 bases are TGCTGTGCTAGCAGACCCGGACTAGCAAACACAGATACGCAGTATTTT. Its translation is CCASRPGLANTDTQYF.